This T cell receptor (beta chain) was sequenced for a study of shared clonotypes between healthy human individuals. Deep was the level used in running the assay. TCRdb keeps only in-frame clones here, not all; method: immunoSEQ multiplex PCR. This table holds around 510,000 clones, roughly 79% found once. The CDR3 totals 16 residues. In germline, CDR1 is MNHEY, CDR2 SMNVEV (reference sequence). A note on this clone: A read error may account for a junction end that differs from germline.

The source is a woman in her thirties or forties in good health. Some clones in this sample may be carry-over from other donors' samples. Input material: PBMCs. The V and J genes are TRBV27 and TRBJ2-7; 8 nucleotides align to TRBD2. CDR3 in amino acids: CVSSLFTAGEGYEQYF. DNA of the CDR3: TGTGTCAGCAGTTTATTTACAGCGGGAGAGGGCTACGAGCAGTACTTC.